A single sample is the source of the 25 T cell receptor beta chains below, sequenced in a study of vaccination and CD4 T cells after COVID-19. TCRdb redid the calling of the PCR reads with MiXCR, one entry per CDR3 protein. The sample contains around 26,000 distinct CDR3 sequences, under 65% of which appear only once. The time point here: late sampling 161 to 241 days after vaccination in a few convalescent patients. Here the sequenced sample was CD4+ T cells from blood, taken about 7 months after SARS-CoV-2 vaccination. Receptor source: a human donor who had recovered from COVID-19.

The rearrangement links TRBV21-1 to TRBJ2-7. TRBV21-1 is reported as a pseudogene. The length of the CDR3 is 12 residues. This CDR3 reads CASSKGNHEQYF. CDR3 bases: TGTGCCAGCAGCAAGGGAAACCACGAGCAGTACTTC.

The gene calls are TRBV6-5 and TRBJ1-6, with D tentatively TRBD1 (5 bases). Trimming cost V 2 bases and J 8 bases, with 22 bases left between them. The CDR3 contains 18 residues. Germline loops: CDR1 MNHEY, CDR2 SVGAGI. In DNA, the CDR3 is TGTGCCAGCAGTTACCCTACTTACGGTGACAGCGGGCATTCACCCCTCCACTTT. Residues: CASSYPTYGDSGHSPLHF.

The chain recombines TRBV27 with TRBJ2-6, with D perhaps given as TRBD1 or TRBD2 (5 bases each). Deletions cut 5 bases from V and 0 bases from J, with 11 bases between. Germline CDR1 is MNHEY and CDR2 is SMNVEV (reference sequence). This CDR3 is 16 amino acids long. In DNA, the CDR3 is TGTGCCAGCAGTCCGGGGCCGTACTCTGGGGCCAACGTCCTGACTTTC. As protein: CASSPGPYSGANVLTF.

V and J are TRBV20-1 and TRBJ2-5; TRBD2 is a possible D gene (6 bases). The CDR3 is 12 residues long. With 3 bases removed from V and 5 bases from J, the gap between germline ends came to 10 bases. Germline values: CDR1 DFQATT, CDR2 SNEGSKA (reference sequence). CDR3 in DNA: TGCAGTGCTAGTCTAGGAGGGGAGACCCAGTACTTC. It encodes CSASLGGETQYF.

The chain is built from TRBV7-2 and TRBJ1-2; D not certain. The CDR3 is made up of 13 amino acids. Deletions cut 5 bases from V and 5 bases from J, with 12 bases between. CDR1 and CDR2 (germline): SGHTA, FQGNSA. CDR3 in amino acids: CASSPGTAYGYTF. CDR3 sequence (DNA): TGTGCCAGCAGCCCCGGTACGGCTTATGGCTACACCTTC. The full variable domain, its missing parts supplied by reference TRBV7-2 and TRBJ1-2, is GAGVSQSPSNKVTEKGKDVELRCDPISGHTALYWYRQSLGQGLEFLIYFQGNSAPDKSGLPSDRFSAERTGGSVSTLTIQRTQQEDSAVYLCASSPGTAYGYTFGSGTRLTVV.

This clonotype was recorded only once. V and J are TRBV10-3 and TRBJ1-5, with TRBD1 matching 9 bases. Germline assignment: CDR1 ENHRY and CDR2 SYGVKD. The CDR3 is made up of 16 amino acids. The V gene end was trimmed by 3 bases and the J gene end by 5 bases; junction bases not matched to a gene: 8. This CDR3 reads CAISDMDRGYHQPQHF. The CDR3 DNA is TGTGCCATCAGTGATATGGACAGGGGCTATCATCAGCCCCAGCATTTT.

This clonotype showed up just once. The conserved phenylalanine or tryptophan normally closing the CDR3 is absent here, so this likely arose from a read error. The CDR3 loop is CATSRDFQVYNEQFS. For the CDR3, the DNA is TGTGCCACCAGCAGAGACTTTCAGGTCTACAATGAGCAGTTCTCC. J is TRBJ2-1 and V is TRBV15; D is ambiguous. Trimming took off 0 bases at V and 3 bases at J, with 9 bases between the two ends. The CDR3 loop spans 15 amino acids. Germline V lookup: CDR1 LNHNV, CDR2 YYDKDF (reference sequence).

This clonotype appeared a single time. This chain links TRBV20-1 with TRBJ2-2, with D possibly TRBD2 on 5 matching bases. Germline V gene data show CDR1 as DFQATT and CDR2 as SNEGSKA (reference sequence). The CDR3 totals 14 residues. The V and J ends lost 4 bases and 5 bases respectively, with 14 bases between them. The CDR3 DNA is TGCAGTGCTAAGAAGTCGGACTGGACCGGGGAGCTGTTTTTT. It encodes CSAKKSDWTGELFF.

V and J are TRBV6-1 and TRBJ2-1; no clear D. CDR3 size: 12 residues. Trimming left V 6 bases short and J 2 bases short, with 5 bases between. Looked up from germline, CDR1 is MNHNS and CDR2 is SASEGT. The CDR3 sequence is CASRTTYNEQFF. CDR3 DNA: TGTGCCAGCAGAACTACCTACAATGAGCAGTTCTTC.

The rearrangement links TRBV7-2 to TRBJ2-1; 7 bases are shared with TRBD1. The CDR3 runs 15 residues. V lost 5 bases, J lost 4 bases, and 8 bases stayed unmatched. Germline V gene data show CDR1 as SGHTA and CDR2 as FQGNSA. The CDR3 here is CASSSPGQSYNEQFF. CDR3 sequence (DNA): TGTGCCAGCAGCAGTCCGGGACAGTCTTACAATGAGCAGTTCTTC.

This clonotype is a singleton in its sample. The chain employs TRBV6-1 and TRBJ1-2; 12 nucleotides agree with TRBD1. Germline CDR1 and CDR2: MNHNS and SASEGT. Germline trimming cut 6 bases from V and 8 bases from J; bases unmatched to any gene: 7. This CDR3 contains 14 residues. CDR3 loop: CASSQGQGAPGYTF. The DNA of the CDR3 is TGTGCCAGCAGCCAGGGACAGGGGGCTCCGGGCTACACCTTC.

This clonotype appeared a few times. The CDR3 here is CASSKMLDRENTEAFF. CDR3 bases: TGTGCCAGCAGTAAAATGCTGGACAGGGAGAACACTGAAGCTTTCTTT. The chain joins TRBV6-1 to TRBJ1-1; 8 positions match TRBD1. Germline-derived CDR1 and CDR2 are MNHNS and SASEGT. CDR3 size: 16 residues. The J segment lost 1 base and the V segment lost 5 bases, leaving 9 bases of the junction unmatched.

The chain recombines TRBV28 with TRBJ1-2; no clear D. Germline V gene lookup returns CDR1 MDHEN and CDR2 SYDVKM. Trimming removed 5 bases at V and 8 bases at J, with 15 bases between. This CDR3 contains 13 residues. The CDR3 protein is CASSPSGPTGYTF. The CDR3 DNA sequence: TGTGCCAGCAGTCCCTCCGGGCCGACGGGCTACACCTTC.

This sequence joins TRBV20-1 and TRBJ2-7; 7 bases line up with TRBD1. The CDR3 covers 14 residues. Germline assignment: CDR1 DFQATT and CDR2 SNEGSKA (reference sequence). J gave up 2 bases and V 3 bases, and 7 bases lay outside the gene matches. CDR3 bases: TGCAGTGCTAGTTTGGGGGACAGTCCCTACGAGCAGTACTTC. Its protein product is CSASLGDSPYEQYF.

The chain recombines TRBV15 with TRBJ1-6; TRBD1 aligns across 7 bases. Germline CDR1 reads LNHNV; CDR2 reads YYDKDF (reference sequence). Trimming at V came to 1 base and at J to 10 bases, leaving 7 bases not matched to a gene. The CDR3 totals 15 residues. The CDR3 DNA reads TGTGCCACCAGCAGAGTGGAGGGGGCCGGCTCACCCCTCCACTTT. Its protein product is CATSRVEGAGSPLHF.

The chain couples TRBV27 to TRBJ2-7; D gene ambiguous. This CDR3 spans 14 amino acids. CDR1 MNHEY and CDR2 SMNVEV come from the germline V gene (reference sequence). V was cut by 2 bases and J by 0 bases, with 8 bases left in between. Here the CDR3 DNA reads TGTGCCAGCAGTTTACAGGCTTACTCCTACGAGCAGTACTTC. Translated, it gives CASSLQAYSYEQYF.

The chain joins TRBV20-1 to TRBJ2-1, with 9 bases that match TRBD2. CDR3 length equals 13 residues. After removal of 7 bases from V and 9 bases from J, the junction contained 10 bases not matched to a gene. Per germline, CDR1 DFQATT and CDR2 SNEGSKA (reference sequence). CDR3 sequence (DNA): TGCAGTGTGGTTAGCGGGAGTCTCAGTGAGCAGTTCTTC. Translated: CSVVSGSLSEQFF.

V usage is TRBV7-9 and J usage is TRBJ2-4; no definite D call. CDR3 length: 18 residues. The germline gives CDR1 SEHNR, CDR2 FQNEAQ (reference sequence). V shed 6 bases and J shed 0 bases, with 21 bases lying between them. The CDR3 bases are TGTGCCAGCAGTTCGGAAGACACTCCCCATATAGCCAAAAACATTCAGTACTTC. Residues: CASSSEDTPHIAKNIQYF.

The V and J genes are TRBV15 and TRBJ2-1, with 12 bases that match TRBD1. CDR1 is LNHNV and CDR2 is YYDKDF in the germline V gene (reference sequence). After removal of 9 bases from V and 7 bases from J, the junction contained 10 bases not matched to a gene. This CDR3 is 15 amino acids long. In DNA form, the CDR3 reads TGTGCCACGAGCCCCGGGACAGGGGGCTATAATGAGCAGTTCTTC. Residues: CATSPGTGGYNEQFF.

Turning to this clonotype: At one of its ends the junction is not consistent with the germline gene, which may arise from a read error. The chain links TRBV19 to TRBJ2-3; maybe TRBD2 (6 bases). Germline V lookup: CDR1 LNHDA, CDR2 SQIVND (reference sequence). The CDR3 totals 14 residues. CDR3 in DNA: TGTGCCAGTAGTCCTCGGGAGAGCACAAATACGCAGTATTTT. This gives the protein CASSPRESTNTQYF. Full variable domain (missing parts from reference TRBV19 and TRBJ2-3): DGGITQSPKYLFRKEGQNVTLSCEQNLNHDAMYWYRQDPGQGLRLIYYSQIVNDFQKGDIAEGYSVSREKKESFPLTVTSAQKNPTAFYLCASSPRESTNTQYFGPGTRLTVL.

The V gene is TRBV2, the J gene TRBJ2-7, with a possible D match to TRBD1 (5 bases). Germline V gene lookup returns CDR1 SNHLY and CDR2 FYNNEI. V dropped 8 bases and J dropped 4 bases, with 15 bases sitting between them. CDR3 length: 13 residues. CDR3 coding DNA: TGTGCCAGCTATCTAGGGGTCGGATACGAGCAGTACTTC. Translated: CASYLGVGYEQYF.

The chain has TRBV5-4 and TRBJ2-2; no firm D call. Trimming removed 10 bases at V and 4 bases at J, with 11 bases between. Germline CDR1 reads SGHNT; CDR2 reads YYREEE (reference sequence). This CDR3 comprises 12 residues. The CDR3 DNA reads TGTGCCTATCGAGGTGGCACCGGGGAGCTGTTTTTT. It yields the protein CAYRGGTGELFF.

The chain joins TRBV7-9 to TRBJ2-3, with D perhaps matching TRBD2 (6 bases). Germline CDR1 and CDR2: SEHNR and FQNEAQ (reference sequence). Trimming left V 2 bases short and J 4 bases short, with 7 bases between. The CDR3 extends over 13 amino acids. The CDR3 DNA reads TGTGCCAGCAGCTTAAGGGACTCAGATACGCAGTATTTT. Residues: CASSLRDSDTQYF.

CDR3 nucleotide sequence: TGCAGCGGGGGGTATTCTTGGGGGACTAGCGGGAGGCTGGGCTACAATGAGCAGTTCTTC. This codes for CSGGYSWGTSGRLGYNEQFF. V gene TRBV29-1 combines with J gene TRBJ2-1, with TRBD2 matching 15 bases. This CDR3 region has 20 residues. Per the germline V gene, CDR1 is SQVTM and CDR2 is ANQGSEA. Germline trimming cut 7 bases from V and 3 bases from J; bases unmatched to any gene: 19.

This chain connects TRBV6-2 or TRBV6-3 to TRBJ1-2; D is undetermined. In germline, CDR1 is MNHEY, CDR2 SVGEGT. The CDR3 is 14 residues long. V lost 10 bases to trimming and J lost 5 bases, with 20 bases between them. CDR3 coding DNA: TGTGCCACCACGACCGACACCGGACCTTATGGCTACACCTTC. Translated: CATTTDTGPYGYTF.